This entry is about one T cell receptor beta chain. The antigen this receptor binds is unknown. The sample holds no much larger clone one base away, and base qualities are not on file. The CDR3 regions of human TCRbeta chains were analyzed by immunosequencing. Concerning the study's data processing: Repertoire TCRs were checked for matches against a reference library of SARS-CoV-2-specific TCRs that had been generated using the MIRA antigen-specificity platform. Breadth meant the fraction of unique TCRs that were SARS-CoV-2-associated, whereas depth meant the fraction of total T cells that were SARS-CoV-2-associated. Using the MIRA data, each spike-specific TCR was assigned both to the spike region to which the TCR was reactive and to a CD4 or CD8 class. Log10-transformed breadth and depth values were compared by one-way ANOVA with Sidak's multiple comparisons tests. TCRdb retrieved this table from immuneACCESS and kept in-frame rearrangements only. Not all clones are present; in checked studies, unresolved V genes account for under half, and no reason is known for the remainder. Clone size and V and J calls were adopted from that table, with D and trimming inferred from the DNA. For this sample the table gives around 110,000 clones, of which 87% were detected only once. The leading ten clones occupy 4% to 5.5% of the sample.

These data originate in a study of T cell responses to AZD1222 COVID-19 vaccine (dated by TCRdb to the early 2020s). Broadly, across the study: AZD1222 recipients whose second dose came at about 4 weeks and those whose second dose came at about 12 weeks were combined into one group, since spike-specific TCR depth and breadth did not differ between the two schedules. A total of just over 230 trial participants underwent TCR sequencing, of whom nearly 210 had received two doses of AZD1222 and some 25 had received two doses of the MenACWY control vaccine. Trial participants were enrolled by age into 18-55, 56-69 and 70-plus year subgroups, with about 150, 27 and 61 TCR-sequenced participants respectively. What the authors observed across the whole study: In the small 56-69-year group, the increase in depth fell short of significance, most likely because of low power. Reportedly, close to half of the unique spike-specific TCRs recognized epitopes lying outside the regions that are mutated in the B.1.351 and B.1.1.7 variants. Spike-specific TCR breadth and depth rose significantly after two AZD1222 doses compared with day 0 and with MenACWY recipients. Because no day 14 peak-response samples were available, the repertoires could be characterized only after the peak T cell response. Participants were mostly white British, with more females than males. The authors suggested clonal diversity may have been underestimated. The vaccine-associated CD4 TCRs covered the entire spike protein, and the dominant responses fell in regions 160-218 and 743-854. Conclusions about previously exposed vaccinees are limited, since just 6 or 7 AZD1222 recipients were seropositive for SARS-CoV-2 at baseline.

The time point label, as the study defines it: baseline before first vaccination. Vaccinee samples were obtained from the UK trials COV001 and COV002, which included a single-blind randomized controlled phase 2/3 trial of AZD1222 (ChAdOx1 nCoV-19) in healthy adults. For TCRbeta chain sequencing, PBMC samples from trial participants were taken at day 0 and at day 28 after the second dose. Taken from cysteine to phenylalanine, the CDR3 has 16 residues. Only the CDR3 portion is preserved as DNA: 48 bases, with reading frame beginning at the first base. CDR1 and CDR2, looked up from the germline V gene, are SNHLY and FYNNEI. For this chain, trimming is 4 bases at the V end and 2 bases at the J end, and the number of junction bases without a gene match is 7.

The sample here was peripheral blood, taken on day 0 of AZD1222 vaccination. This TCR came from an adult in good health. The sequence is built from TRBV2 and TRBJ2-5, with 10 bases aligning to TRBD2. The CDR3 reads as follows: CASSVAGGNIQETQYF. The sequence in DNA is TGTGCCAGCAGTGTAGCGGGGGGCAACATACAAGAGACCCAGTACTTC.